The rows below give T cell receptor beta chains drawn from one sample of a study of shared clonotypes between healthy human individuals. This table comes from immunoSEQ multiplex PCR, and its TCRdb copy is limited to in-frame clones, with some not included. The sample contains about 560,000 clones, around 77% of which appear only once. The sample comprised PBMCs. All receptors derive from a woman aged 40 to 49 in good health. Some clones in this sample may be carry-over from other donors' samples. CDR3s include the opening cysteine and the closing phenylalanine or tryptophan. Each record gives: D gene, V gene, J gene, clone size, CDR3 protein, CDR3 DNA. A D gene is named only where the DNA matches it firmly. Size is stated for part of the rows, as once, few or many counts, or as a class when the clone is expanded.

.,TRBV15,TRBJ2-1,.,CATSRADRTYNEQFF,TGTGCCACCAGCAGAGCAGACCGGACCTACAATGAGCAGTTCTTC
.,TRBV10-3,TRBJ2-2,.,CAISEGYGGELFF,TGTGCCATCAGTGAGGGTTACGGCGGGGAGCTGTTTTTT
.,TRBV7-9,TRBJ1-1,.,CASSRNPTGGDTEAFF,TGTGCCAGCAGCCGTAACCCGACAGGAGGGGACACTGAAGCTTTCTTT
TRBD1,TRBV30,TRBJ1-1,.,CAWSVRTGLNTEAFF,TGTGCCTGGAGTGTTCGGACAGGATTGAACACTGAAGCTTTCTTT
.,TRBV28,TRBJ2-3,once,CASSTTGFRPDTQYF,TGTGCCAGCAGCACAACCGGATTTCGGCCAGATACGCAGTATTTT
TRBD1,TRBV4-1,TRBJ1-4,.,CASSQDRTGGYEKLFF,TGCGCCAGCAGCCAAGATCGGACAGGGGGCTATGAAAAACTGTTTTTT
TRBD1,TRBV6-6,TRBJ2-7,.,CASKKGQGAYEQYF,TGTGCCAGCAAAAAGGGGCAGGGGGCGTACGAGCAGTACTTC
TRBD1,TRBV15,TRBJ1-5,.,CATSRGFRGRSNQPQHF,TGTGCCACCAGCAGGGGTTTCAGGGGGCGAAGCAATCAGCCCCAGCATTTT
.,TRBV4-2,TRBJ2-5,.,CASSQDGVPSQETQYF,TGTGCCAGCAGCCAAGACGGGGTGCCCTCCCAAGAGACCCAGTACTTC
.,TRBV30,TRBJ1-5,.,CAWSGAYSNQPQHF,TGTGCCTGGAGTGGGGCGTATAGCAATCAGCCCCAGCATTTT
TRBD2,TRBV28,TRBJ2-1,.,CASTPGGGSGNEQFF,TGTGCCAGCACCCCCGGCGGCGGGAGTGGCAATGAGCAGTTCTTC
.,TRBV19,TRBJ2-7,.,CASSAPGAYSYEQYF,TGTGCCAGTAGCGCCCCGGGGGCCTACTCCTACGAGCAGTACTTC
.,TRBV5-8,TRBJ1-5,.,CASSLAQLNQPQHF,TGTGCCAGCAGCTTGGCACAGTTGAATCAGCCCCAGCATTTT
TRBD2,TRBV4-2,TRBJ2-1,.,CASSPGGWTSGGNEQFF,TGTGCCAGCAGCCCTGGCGGATGGACTAGCGGGGGGAATGAGCAGTTCTTC
.,TRBV4-2,TRBJ2-1,.,CASSQEPVAGQGHNEQFF,TGTGCCAGCAGCCAAGAACCTGTTGCGGGCCAGGGCCACAATGAGCAGTTCTTC
.,TRBV30,TRBJ2-2,few,CAWSSRGTGELFF,TGTGCCTGGAGTAGTAGGGGCACCGGGGAGCTGTTTTTT
TRBD2,TRBV7-9,TRBJ2-5,.,CASSKTSGRDQETQYF,TGTGCCAGCAGCAAGACTAGCGGGAGGGACCAAGAGACCCAGTACTTC
.,TRBV5-1,TRBJ1-4,.,CASSPGTGHEKLFF,TGCGCCAGCAGCCCCGGGACCGGTCATGAAAAACTGTTTTTT
TRBD2,TRBV30,TRBJ2-7,.,CAWSSSGLHEQYF,TGTGCCTGGAGTTCTAGCGGGCTACATGAGCAGTACTTC
.,TRBV28,TRBJ2-2,.,CASSLPPGTGELFF,TGTGCCAGCAGTTTACCCCCGGGCACCGGGGAGCTGTTTTTT
.,TRBV10-3,TRBJ2-7,few,CAAHRELSYEQYF,TGTGCCGCGCACAGGGAACTCTCCTACGAGCAGTACTTC
TRBD2,TRBV9,TRBJ2-2,.,CASSVGLAGQRRVGELFF,TGTGCCAGCAGCGTGGGACTAGCGGGACAACGTAGGGTCGGGGAGCTGTTTTTT
.,TRBV20-1,TRBJ2-7,.,CSARGEYEQYF,TGCAGTGCTAGAGGGGAATACGAGCAGTACTTC
.,TRBV27,TRBJ1-5,once,CASSPGTFSNQPQHF,TGTGCCAGCAGTCCCGGGACATTTAGCAATCAGCCCCAGCATTTT
.,TRBV19,TRBJ2-7,.,CASSIDQENEQYF,TGTGCCAGTAGTATCGACCAGGAAAACGAGCAGTACTTC
.,TRBV6-5,TRBJ1-1,.,CASSKSRTLNTEAFF,TGTGCCAGCAGTAAGAGCAGGACTTTGAACACTGAAGCTTTCTTT
TRBD2,TRBV4-2,TRBJ2-1,many,CASSRRVGLAGNEQFF,TGTGCCAGCAGCCGAAGGGTCGGACTAGCGGGTAATGAGCAGTTCTTC
.,TRBV5-1,TRBJ1-2,many,CASSLAGQGYTF,TGCGCCAGCAGCTTGGCGGGTCAGGGCTACACCTTC
.,TRBV27,TRBJ2-1,.,CASSLSRGSPNEQFF,TGTGCCAGCAGTTTGTCTAGGGGGTCCCCCAATGAGCAGTTCTTC
.,TRBV7-9,TRBJ2-3,.,CASSRTTDTQYF,TGTGCCAGCAGCCGAACAACAGATACGCAGTATTTT
.,TRBV6-6,TRBJ1-6,.,CASSGREGRGNSPLHF,TGTGCCAGCAGTGGCAGGGAGGGGAGGGGGAATTCACCCCTCCACTTT
.,TRBV4-3,TRBJ2-2,once,CASSQEIGGAANTGELFF,TGCGCCAGCAGCCAAGAGATCGGAGGGGCGGCGAACACCGGGGAGCTGTTTTTT
.,TRBV6-1,TRBJ1-2,.,CASSEGAGRPGYTF,TGTGCCAGCAGTGAAGGGGCAGGGCGGCCTGGCTACACCTTC
.,TRBV28,TRBJ1-5,.,CASSPRRPNQPQHF,TGTGCCAGCAGCCCCAGACGGCCGAATCAGCCCCAGCATTTT
.,TRBV7-8,TRBJ1-5,.,CASSPSAGNSNQPQHF,TGTGCCAGCAGCCCCTCGGCAGGGAATAGCAATCAGCCCCAGCATTTT
TRBD2,TRBV18,TRBJ2-3,once,CASSRFTGTSGHTDTQYF,TGTGCCAGCTCACGCTTCACCGGGACTAGCGGACACACAGATACGCAGTATTTT
.,TRBV25-1,TRBJ2-7,many,CASSGPLENSYEQYF,TGTGCCAGCAGTGGCCCCCTGGAGAACTCCTACGAGCAGTACTTC
TRBD2,TRBV7-9,TRBJ2-1,.,CASRTAGGGEQFF,TGTGCCAGCAGAACGGCGGGAGGGGGTGAGCAGTTCTTC